This note documents a single T cell receptor beta chain sequence. Its target is unknown. The sample belongs to a study of T cells and Merkel cell carcinoma outcomes. Findings and limits, study-wide: Repertoire plus T-cell density reportedly predicted Merkel cell carcinoma outcomes.

Assay used: immunoSEQ multiplex PCR; TCRdb lists only in-frame clones, some missing. Here the sample spans 2,000 or so clones, more than 90% being singletons. Germline V gives CDR1 MNHNY, CDR2 SVGAGI (reference sequence). CDR3 length: 14 amino acids. V dropped 6 bases and J dropped 9; count of bases not matched to a gene: 9. The chain links TRBV6-6 to TRBJ2-1, with 9 nucleotides matching TRBD2. The material sequenced was tumor tissue from Merkel cell carcinoma. The source of this sequence is a human donor with Merkel cell carcinoma. CDR3 sequence reads: CASRVAGGQTEQFF. For the CDR3, the DNA is TGTGCCAGCAGGGTCGCGGGGGGGCAGACTGAGCAGTTCTTC.